This paragraph covers one T cell receptor beta chain sequence. The table came from immunoSEQ multiplex PCR; TCRdb's copy has only in-frame clones and leaves some out. The sample holds 560,000 or so clones; about 95% are singletons and the top ten take roughly 0.1%. This record comes from a study of shared clonotypes between healthy human individuals. Terminally differentiated effector memory CD45RA+ cells were excluded from the naive CD8 cells, which were CD45RO-negative and positively selected for CCR7. Sequencing was carried out using naive CD8+ T cells sorted from blood. The source of this sequence is a woman younger than 45 in good health.

The CDR3 DNA reads TGCGCCAGCGGATCGGGACTAGCGATAGCTTCCGACGAGCAGTACTTC. Its protein product is CASGSGLAIASDEQYF. The chain uses TRBV5-1 and TRBJ2-7, with 10 bases fitting TRBD2. Unmatched junction bases numbered 15, after V lost 7 bases and J lost 5 bases. CDR3 length: 16 residues. Germline V gene sequence: CDR1 SGHRS, CDR2 YFSETQ.